One and the same sample provided the 15 T cell receptor beta chains below, sequenced in a study of PD-L1 blockade in urothelial cancer (dated by TCRdb to 2016 to 2017). Library method: the immunoSEQ multiplex PCR assay. TCRdb re-hosts the immuneACCESS table, in-frame sequences only. Its copies lack some clones; in the studies checked, an unresolved V gene accounts for under half of them, and the cause for the rest is not known. For this sample the table gives some 89,000 clones, of which 85% were detected only once. The ten largest clones represent around an eighth of the sample. The time point label for this specimen denotes: pretreatment peripheral blood. The sample in question was PBMCs, obtained around atezolizumab (anti-PD-L1) treatment. Every receptor here comes from a man aged 60 to 69 with urothelial cancer.

This clone appeared a single time. The rearrangement links TRBV9 to TRBJ1-2; 8 bases are a match to TRBD1. The CDR3 totals 15 residues. V gave up 4 bases and J gave up 2 bases; unmatched junction bases: 7. Per the germline V gene, CDR1 is SGDLS and CDR2 is YYNGEE. CDR3: CASSPGQGPNYGYTF. DNA of the CDR3: TGTGCCAGCAGCCCCGGACAGGGTCCGAACTATGGCTACACCTTC.

This chain links TRBV11-2 with TRBJ1-2; D remains unclear. Trimming shortened V by 5 bases and J by 8 bases, and 12 bases separated the two germline ends. This CDR3 comprises 12 residues. Germline V gene lookup returns CDR1 SGHAT and CDR2 FQNNGV. CDR3 amino acids: CASSLLGEGYTF. CDR3 bases: TGTGCCAGCAGCCTTCTTGGTGAGGGCTACACCTTC. Using reference TRBV11-2 and TRBJ1-2 for the parts outside the CDR3, the full variable domain is EAGVAQSPRYKIIEKRQSVAFWCNPISGHATLYWYQQILGQGPKLLIQFQNNGVVDDSQLPKDRFSAERLKGVDSTLKIQPAKLEDSAVYLCASSLLGEGYTFGSGTRLTVV.

The chain recombines TRBV2 with TRBJ2-2; TRBD1 matches 7 bases. The junction had 10 bases not matched to a gene; V was cut back by 5 bases and J by 1 base. The V gene's germline CDR1 is SNHLY and CDR2 FYNNEI. The length of the CDR3 is 17 residues. The DNA for the CDR3 is TGTGCCAGCAGTCACAGCCCTCGGACAGGGAACACCGGGGAGCTGTTTTTT. Residues: CASSHSPRTGNTGELFF.

The CDR3 sequence is CASSQVGGVAGGPSEQFF. The CDR3 bases are TGTGCCAGCAGCCAAGTAGGGGGGGTAGCGGGAGGGCCGAGTGAGCAGTTCTTC. This chain joins TRBV14 and TRBJ2-1, with 11 bases lining up with TRBD2. Germline loops: CDR1 SGHDN, CDR2 FVKESK. The CDR3 length is 18 residues. V was pared by 1 base and J by 9 bases, with 14 bases of the junction left unmatched.

The rearrangement uses TRBV9 and TRBJ2-7; TRBD1 is a possible D gene (5 bases). This CDR3 has 14 amino acids. The germline gives CDR1 SGDLS, CDR2 YYNGEE. Trimming removed 0 bases at V and 7 bases at J, with 14 bases between. CDR3 loop: CASSVGGRGWEQYF. The CDR3 DNA sequence: TGTGCCAGCAGCGTAGGCGGTAGGGGTTGGGAGCAGTACTTC.

The rearrangement uses TRBV4-1 and TRBJ1-5; 9 bases are a match to TRBD1. The trim removed 4 bases at V and 4 bases at J, leaving 8 bases unmatched. Germline V gene sequence: CDR1 MGHRA, CDR2 YSYEKL. CDR3 length equals 16 residues. This CDR3 is CASSLEGQGGNQPQHF. The CDR3 region has the DNA TGCGCCAGCAGCCTAGAGGGACAGGGAGGGAATCAGCCCCAGCATTTT.

V and J are TRBV28 and TRBJ2-7; 8 nucleotides line up with TRBD1. CDR3 size: 15 residues. The germline V gene encodes CDR1 MDHEN and CDR2 SYDVKM. V dropped 6 bases and J dropped 2; count of bases not matched to a gene: 9. In nucleotides, the CDR3 is TGTGCCAGCAGAAAAACAGGGGGGTTAACCTACGAGCAGTACTTC. Its protein is CASRKTGGLTYEQYF.

The chain uses TRBV9 and TRBJ2-1; 13 bases align to TRBD2. The CDR3 has 19 amino acids. CDR1 is SGDLS and CDR2 is YYNGEE in the germline V gene. V shed 3 bases and J 7 bases; nucleotides not matched to a gene: 16. CDR3 sequence reads: CASSAQPIAGLAGSNEQFF. CDR3 DNA sequence: TGTGCCAGCAGCGCCCAGCCTATAGCGGGACTAGCGGGATCTAATGAGCAGTTCTTC. The full variable domain, its missing parts supplied by reference TRBV9 and TRBJ2-1, is DSGVTQTPKHLITATGQRVTLRCSPRSGDLSVYWYQQSLDQGLQFLIQYYNGEERAKGNILERFSAQQFPDLHSELNLSSLELGDSALYFCASSAQPIAGLAGSNEQFFGPGTRLTVL.

This chain links TRBV27 with TRBJ2-7; 11 bases are a match to TRBD1. V lost 0 bases, J lost 3 bases, and 4 bases stayed unmatched. The CDR3 is 16 residues long. Germline CDR1 and CDR2: MNHEY and SMNVEV (reference sequence). The CDR3 loop reads CASSLSRGTGGYEQYF. CDR3 coding DNA: TGTGCCAGCAGTTTATCGAGAGGGACAGGGGGCTACGAGCAGTACTTC.

J is TRBJ1-1 and V is TRBV2; tentative D call: TRBD1 (5 bases). Per the germline V gene, CDR1 is SNHLY and CDR2 is FYNNEI. The V and J ends lost 11 bases and 0 bases respectively, with 13 bases between them. The CDR3 spans 13 residues. CDR3 in DNA: TGTGCCGTGCAACAGGAGTTGAACACTGAAGCTTTCTTT. It yields the protein CAVQQELNTEAFF.

The V call is TRBV9, the J call TRBJ2-3, with TRBD2 matching over 8 bases. Germline V lookup: CDR1 SGDLS, CDR2 YYNGEE. There are 14 residues in the CDR3. The ends lost 6 bases at V and 1 base at J; junction bases unmatched: 4. CDR3 loop: CASNRREGTDTQYF. CDR3 DNA: TGTGCCAGCAACCGGCGGGAGGGCACAGATACGCAGTATTTT.

This clone has only one observation. The chain combines TRBV5-1 with TRBJ1-1; tentative D call: TRBD1 (5 bases). Trimming took 4 bases from V and 0 from J, leaving 16 bases between them. Germline CDR1 reads SGHRS; CDR2 reads YFSETQ. The CDR3 covers 16 residues. The CDR3 loop is CASSVQGLLMNTEAFF. The CDR3 DNA follows: TGCGCCAGCAGCGTCCAGGGACTACTCATGAACACTGAAGCTTTCTTT.

The chain couples TRBV11-1 to TRBJ2-3; 7 nucleotides match TRBD2. Germline V gives CDR1 SGHAT, CDR2 FQDESV (reference sequence). V trimming: 7 bases; J trimming: 6 bases; junction bases outside the gene matches: 13. This CDR3 contains 15 residues. The CDR3 reads CASNPRRLAGDTQYF. The DNA for the CDR3 is TGTGCCAGCAACCCGCGGCGACTAGCTGGGGATACGCAGTATTTT.

The V call is TRBV28, the J call TRBJ2-5; 10 bases line up with TRBD1. V shed 10 bases, J shed 5 bases, and the junction held 13 bases outside the gene matches. This CDR3 spans 15 amino acids. CDR1 is MDHEN and CDR2 is SYDVKM in the germline V gene. As DNA, the CDR3 is TGTGCCACCCAGGATTCGACAGGGGGCTTGGAGACCCAGTACTTC. Protein sequence: CATQDSTGGLETQYF.

This chain links TRBV11-2 with TRBJ2-1; 7 bases agree with TRBD2. V was clipped by 6 bases and J by 5 bases; unmatched bases: 13. CDR1 SGHAT and CDR2 FQNNGV come from the germline V gene. The CDR3 length is 16 residues. This chain's CDR3 is CASSRTRAGWDNEQFF. DNA of the CDR3: TGTGCCAGCAGTCGGACGAGAGCGGGATGGGACAATGAGCAGTTCTTC.